This T cell receptor beta chain was sequenced during a study of graft-versus-host responses after intestinal transplantation. About the study: Uniformly, recipients were administered anti-thymocyte globulin induction with subsequent tacrolimus and steroids for approximately 3 years.

Sequencing was performed with immunoSEQ multiplex PCR; in TCRdb, only in-frame clones are kept and a portion is missing. Counted here are about 120,000 clones, just over 90% occurring once; the ten biggest clones make up roughly 0.2%. General study points: Some GvH clones were seen earlier in gut or blood, suggesting intestinal origin. Clonal ratios of graft-versus-host to host-versus-graft in allografts were high for patients exhibiting graft-donor T cell macrochimerism.

Of note for this clone: The antigen is unknown.

Germline loops: CDR1 MNHNS, CDR2 SASEGT. Trimming stripped 7 bases from V and 7 bases from J, with 10 bases between. The CDR3 contains 11 residues. The receptor was isolated from a human donor who received an intestinal transplant. Sequenced material: unstimulated CD4+ T cells sorted from spleen or lymph node cells, taken before intestinal transplant. The chain employs TRBV6-1 and TRBJ1-1, with a possible D match to TRBD1 (6 bases). CDR3 protein: CASIGGSEAFF. The DNA for the CDR3 is TGTGCCAGCATTGGGGGCAGTGAAGCTTTCTTT.